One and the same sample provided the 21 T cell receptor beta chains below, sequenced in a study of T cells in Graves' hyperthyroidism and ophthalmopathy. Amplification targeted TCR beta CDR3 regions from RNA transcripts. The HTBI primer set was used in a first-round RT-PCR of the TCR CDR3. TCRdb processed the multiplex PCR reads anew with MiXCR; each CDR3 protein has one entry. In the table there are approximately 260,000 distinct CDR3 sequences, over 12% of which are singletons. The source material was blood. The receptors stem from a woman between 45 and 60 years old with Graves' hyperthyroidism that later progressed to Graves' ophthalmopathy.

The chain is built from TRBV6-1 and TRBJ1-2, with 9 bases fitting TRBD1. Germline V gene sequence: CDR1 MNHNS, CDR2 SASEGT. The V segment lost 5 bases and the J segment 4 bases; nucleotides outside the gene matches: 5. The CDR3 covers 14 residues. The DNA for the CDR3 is TGTGCCAGCAGTCTCACACAGGGGGCCTATGGCTACACCTTC. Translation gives CASSLTQGAYGYTF.

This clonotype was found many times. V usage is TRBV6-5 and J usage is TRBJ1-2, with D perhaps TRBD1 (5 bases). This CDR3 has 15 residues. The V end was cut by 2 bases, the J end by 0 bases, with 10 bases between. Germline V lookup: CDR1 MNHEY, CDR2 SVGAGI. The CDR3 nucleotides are TGTGCCAGCAGTTACGGGGCAGAAACTAACTATGGCTACACCTTC. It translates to CASSYGAETNYGYTF.

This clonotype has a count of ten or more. The CDR3 protein is CAGESSGIAKNIQYF. CDR3 DNA sequence: TGTGCCGGCGAGTCTAGCGGGATAGCCAAAAACATTCAGTACTTC. V usage is TRBV30 and J usage is TRBJ2-4; TRBD2 agrees at 9 bases. The CDR3 has 15 amino acids. V shed 8 bases, J shed 0 bases, and the junction held 8 bases outside the gene matches. Germline values: CDR1 GTSNPN, CDR2 SVGIG (reference sequence).

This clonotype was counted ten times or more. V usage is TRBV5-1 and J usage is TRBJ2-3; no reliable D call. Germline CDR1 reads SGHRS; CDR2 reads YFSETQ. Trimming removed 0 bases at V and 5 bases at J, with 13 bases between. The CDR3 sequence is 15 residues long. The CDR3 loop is CASSLDGSKGDTQYF. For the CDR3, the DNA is TGCGCCAGCAGCTTGGATGGCTCCAAGGGAGATACGCAGTATTTT.

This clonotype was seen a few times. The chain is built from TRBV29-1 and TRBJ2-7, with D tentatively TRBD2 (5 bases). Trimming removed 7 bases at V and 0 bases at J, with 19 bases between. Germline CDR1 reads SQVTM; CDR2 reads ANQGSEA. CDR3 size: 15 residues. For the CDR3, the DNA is TGCAGCGCCCTGATTCAAGCGGCAAGCTCCTACGAGCAGTACTTC. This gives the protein CSALIQAASSYEQYF.

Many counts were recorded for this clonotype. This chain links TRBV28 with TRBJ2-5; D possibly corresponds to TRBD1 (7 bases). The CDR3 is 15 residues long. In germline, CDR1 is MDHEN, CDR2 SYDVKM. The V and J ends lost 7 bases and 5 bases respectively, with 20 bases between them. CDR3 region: CASTRNTGAGETQYF. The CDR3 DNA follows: TGTGCCAGCACCCGTAATACAGGGGCGGGGGAGACCCAGTACTTC.

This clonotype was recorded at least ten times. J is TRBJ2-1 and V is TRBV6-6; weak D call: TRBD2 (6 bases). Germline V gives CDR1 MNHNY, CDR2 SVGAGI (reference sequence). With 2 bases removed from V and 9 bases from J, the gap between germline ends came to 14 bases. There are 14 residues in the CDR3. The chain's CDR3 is CASSYGVGEAEQFF. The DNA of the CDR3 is TGTGCCAGCAGTTACGGGGTAGGGGAGGCTGAGCAGTTCTTC.

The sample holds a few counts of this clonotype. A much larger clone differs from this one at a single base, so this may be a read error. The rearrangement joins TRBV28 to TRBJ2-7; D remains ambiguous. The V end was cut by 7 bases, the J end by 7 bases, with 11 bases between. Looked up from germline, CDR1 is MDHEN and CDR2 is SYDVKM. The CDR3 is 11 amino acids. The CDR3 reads CASNSPGEQYF. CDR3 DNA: TGTGCCAGCAATTCCCCCGGGGAGCAGTACTTC.

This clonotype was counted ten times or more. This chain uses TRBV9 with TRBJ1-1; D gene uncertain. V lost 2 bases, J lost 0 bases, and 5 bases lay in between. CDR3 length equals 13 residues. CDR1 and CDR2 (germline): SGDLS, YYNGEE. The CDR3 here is CASSVYLNTEAFF. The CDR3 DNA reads TGTGCCAGCAGCGTTTACTTGAACACTGAAGCTTTCTTT.

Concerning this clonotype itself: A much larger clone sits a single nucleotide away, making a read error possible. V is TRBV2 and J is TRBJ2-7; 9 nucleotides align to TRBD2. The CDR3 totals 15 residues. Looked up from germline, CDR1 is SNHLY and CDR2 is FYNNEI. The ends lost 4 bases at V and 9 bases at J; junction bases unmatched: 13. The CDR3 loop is CASSARGAGGRGQYF. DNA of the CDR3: TGTGCCAGCAGTGCCCGAGGAGCGGGAGGTCGCGGGCAGTACTTC. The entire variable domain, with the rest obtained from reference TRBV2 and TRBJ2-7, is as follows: EPEVTQTPSHQVTQMGQEVILRCVPISNHLYFYWYRQILGQKVEFLVSFYNNEISEKSEIFDDQFSVERPDGSNFTLKIRSTKLEDSAMYFCASSARGAGGRGQYFGPGTRLTVT.

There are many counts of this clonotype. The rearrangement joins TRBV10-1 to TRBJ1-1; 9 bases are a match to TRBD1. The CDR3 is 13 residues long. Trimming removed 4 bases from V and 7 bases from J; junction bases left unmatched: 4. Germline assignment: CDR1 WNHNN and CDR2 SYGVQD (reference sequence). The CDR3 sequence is CASSVGTGSEAFF. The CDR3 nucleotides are TGCGCCAGCAGTGTGGGGACAGGGAGTGAAGCTTTCTTT.

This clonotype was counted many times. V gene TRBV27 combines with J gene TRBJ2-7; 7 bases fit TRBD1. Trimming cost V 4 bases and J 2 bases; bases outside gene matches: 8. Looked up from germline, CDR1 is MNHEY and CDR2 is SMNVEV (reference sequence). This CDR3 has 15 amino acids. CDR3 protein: CASSSLMRGPYEQYF. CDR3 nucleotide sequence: TGTGCCAGCAGTTCGCTCATGAGGGGGCCCTACGAGCAGTACTTC.

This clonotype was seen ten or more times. CDR3 in amino acids: CSARGAGAGTEAFF. CDR3 DNA sequence: TGCAGTGCTAGAGGTGCGGGGGCGGGCACTGAAGCTTTCTTT. The rearrangement links TRBV20-1 to TRBJ1-1; a possible D gene is TRBD1 (6 bases). The V gene's germline CDR1 is DFQATT and CDR2 SNEGSKA (reference sequence). This CDR3 is 14 amino acids long. Trimming stripped 1 base from V and 4 bases from J, with 13 bases between.

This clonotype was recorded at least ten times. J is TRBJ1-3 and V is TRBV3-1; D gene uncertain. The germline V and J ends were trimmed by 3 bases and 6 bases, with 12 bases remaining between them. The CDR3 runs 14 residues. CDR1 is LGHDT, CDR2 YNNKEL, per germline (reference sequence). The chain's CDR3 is CASSHRGQENTIYF. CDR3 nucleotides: TGTGCCAGCAGCCATAGAGGGCAAGAAAACACCATATATTTT. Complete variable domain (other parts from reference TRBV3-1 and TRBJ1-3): DTAVSQTPKYLVTQMGNDKSIKCEQNLGHDTMYWYKQDSKKFLKIMFSYNNKELIINETVPNRFSPKSPDKAHLNLHINSLELGDSAVYFCASSHRGQENTIYFGEGSWLTVV.

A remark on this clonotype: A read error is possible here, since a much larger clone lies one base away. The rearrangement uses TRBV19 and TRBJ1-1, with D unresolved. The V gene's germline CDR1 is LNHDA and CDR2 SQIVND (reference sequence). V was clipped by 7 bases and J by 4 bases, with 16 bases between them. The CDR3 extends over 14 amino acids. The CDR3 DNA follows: TGTGCCAGTACCCCCGGCGCCTTGAGCACTGAAGCTTTCTTT. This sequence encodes CASTPGALSTEAFF.

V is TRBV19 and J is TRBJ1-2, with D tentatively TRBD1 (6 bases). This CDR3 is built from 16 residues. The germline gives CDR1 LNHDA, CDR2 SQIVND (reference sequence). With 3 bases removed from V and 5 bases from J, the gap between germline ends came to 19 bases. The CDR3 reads CASSIFAGDGGYGYTF. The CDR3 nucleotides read TGTGCCAGTAGTATTTTCGCAGGGGATGGTGGATATGGCTACACCTTC.

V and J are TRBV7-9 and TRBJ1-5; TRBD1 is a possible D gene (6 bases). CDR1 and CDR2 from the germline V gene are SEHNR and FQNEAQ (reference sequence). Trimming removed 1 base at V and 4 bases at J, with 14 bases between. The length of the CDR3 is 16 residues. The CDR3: CASSLGLGTSNQPQHF. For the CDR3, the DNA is TGTGCCAGCAGCTTAGGATTGGGGACAAGTAATCAGCCCCAGCATTTT.

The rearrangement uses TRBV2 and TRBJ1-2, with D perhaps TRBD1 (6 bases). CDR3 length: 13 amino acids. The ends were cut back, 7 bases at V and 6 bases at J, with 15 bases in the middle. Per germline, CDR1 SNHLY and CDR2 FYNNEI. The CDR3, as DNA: TGTGCCAGCAAGGGCAGGGGAGGCGATGGCTACACCTTC. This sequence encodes CASKGRGGDGYTF.

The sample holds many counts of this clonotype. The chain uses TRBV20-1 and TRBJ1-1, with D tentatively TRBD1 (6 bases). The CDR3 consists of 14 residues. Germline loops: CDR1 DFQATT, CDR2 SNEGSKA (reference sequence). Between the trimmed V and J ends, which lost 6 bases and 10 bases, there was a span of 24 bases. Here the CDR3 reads CSAFDRRRSTRAFF. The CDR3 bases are TGCAGTGCCTTCGACAGGCGGCGCTCAACTAGAGCTTTCTTT.

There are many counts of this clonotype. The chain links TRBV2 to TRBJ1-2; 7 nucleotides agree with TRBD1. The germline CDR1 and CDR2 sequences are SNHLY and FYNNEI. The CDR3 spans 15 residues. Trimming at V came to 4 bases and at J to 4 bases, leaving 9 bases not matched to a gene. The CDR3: CASSGRKNRGYGYTF. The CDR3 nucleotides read TGTGCCAGCAGTGGTCGAAAGAACAGGGGCTATGGCTACACCTTC.

The CDR3 sequence is CSAPPASGRALKQDTQYF. CDR3 in DNA: TGCAGTGCCCCCCCCGCTAGCGGGAGGGCCCTGAAGCAAGATACGCAGTATTTT. The chain has TRBV20-1 and TRBJ2-3; TRBD2 agrees at 12 bases. Germline CDR1 reads DFQATT; CDR2 reads SNEGSKA (reference sequence). The V segment lost 6 bases and the J segment 5 bases; nucleotides outside the gene matches: 18. The CDR3 loop spans 18 amino acids.